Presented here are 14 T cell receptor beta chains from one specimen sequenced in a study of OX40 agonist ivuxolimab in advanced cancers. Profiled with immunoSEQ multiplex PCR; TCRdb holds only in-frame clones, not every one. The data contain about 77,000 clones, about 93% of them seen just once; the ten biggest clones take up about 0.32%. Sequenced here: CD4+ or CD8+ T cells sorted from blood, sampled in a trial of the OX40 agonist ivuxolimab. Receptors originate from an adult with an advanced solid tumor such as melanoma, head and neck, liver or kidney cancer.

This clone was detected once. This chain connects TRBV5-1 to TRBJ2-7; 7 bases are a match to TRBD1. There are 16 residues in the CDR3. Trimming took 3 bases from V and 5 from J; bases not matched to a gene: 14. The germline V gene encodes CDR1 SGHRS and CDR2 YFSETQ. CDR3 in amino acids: CASSSGGVTGRHEQYF. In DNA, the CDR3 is TGCGCCAGCAGCTCAGGAGGTGTGACAGGGAGACACGAGCAGTACTTC.

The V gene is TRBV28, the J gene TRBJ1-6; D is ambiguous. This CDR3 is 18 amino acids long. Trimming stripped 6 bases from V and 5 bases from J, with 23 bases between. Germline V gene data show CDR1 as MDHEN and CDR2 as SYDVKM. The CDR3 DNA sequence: TGTGCCAGCAGAGAACCTGGGATCGCTCTTTCCAATAATTCACCCCTCCACTTT. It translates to CASREPGIALSNNSPLHF. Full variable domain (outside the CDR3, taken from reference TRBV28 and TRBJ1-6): DVKVTQSSRYLVKRTGEKVFLECVQDMDHENMFWYRQDPGLGLRLIYFSYDVKMKEKGDIPEGYSVSREKKERFSLILESASTNQTSMYLCASREPGIALSNNSPLHFGNGTRLTVT.

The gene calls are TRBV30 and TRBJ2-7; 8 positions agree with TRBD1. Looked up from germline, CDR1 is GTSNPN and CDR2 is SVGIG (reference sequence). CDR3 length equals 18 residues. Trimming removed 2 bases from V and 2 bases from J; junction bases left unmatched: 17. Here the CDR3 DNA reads TGTGCCTGGAGTCCCCCGTGGACAGGGCGGAGAATAGCCTACGAGCAGTACTTC. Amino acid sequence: CAWSPPWTGRRIAYEQYF. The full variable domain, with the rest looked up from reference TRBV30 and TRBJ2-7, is SQTIHQWPATLVQPVGSPLSLECTVEGTSNPNLYWYRQAAGRGLQLLFYSVGIGQISSEVPQNLSASRPQDRQFILSSKKLLLSDSGFYLCAWSPPWTGRRIAYEQYFGPGTRLTVT.

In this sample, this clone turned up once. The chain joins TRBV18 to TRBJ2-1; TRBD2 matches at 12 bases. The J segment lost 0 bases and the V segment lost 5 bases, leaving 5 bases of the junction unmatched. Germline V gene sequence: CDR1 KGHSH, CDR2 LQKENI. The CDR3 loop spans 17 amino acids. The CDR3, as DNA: TGTGCCAGCTCATCTAGCGGGAGGGGGACCTCCTACAATGAGCAGTTCTTC. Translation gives CASSSSGRGTSYNEQFF.

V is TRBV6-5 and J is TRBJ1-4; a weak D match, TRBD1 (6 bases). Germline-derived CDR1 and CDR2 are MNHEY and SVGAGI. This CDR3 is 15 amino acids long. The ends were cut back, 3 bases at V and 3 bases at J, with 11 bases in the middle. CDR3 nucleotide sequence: TGTGCCAGCAGTTATGGGGGGCGGGCTAATGAAAAACTGTTTTTT. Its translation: CASSYGGRANEKLFF.

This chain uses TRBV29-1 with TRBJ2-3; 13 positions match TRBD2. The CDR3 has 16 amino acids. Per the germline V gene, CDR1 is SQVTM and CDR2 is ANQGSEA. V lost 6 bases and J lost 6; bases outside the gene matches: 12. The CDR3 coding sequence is TGCAGCGTCCGCCCCATGGGACTAGCGGGACGGGATACGCAGTATTTT. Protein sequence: CSVRPMGLAGRDTQYF.

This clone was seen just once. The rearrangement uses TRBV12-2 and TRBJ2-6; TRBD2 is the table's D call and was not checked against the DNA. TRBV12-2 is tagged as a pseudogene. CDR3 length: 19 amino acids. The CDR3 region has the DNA TGTGCAAGTGGGGGGACCACGGGACCACCAAGTTCTGGGGCCAACGTCCTGACTTTC. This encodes CASGGTTGPPSSGANVLTF.

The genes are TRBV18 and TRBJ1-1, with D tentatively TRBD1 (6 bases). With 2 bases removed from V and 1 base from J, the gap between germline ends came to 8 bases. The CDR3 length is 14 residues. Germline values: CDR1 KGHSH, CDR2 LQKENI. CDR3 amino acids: CASSPGGPNTEAFF. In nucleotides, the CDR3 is TGTGCCAGCTCACCAGGGGGGCCGAACACTGAAGCTTTCTTT.

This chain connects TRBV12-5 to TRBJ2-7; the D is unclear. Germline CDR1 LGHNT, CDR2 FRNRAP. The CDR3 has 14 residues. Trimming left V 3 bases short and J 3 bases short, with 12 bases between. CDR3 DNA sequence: TGTGCTAGTGGTTTCCCAGGTCCCTTCTACGAGCAGTACTTC. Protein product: CASGFPGPFYEQYF.

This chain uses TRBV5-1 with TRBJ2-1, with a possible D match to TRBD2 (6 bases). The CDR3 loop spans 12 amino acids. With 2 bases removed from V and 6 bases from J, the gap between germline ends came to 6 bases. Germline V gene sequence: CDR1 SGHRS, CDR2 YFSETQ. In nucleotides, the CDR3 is TGCGCCAGCAGCTTCGGGGGCAATGAGCAGTTCTTC. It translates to CASSFGGNEQFF.

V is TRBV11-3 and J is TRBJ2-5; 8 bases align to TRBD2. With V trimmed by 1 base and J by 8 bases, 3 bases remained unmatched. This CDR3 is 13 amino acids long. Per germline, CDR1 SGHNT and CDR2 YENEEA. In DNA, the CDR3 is TGTGCCAGCAGCTTAGTTGCGGGGGGAACCCAGTACTTC. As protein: CASSLVAGGTQYF.

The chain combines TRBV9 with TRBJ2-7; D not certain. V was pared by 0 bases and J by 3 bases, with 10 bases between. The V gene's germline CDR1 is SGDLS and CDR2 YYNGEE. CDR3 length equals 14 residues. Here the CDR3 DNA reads TGTGCCAGCAGCGTAGCCCCAAACGACTACGAGCAGTACTTC. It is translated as CASSVAPNDYEQYF. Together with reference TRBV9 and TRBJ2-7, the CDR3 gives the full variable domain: DSGVTQTPKHLITATGQRVTLRCSPRSGDLSVYWYQQSLDQGLQFLIQYYNGEERAKGNILERFSAQQFPDLHSELNLSSLELGDSALYFCASSVAPNDYEQYFGPGTRLTVT.

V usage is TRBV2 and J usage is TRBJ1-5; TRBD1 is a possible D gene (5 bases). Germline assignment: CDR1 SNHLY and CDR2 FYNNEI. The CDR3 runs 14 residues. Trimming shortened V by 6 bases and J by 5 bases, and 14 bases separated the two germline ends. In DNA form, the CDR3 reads TGTGCCAGCAGCCGACAGTCAGAGGATCAGCCCCAGCATTTT. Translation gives CASSRQSEDQPQHF. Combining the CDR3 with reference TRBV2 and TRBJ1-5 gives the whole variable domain EPEVTQTPSHQVTQMGQEVILRCVPISNHLYFYWYRQILGQKVEFLVSFYNNEISEKSEIFDDQFSVERPDGSNFTLKIRSTKLEDSAMYFCASSRQSEDQPQHFGDGTRLSIL.

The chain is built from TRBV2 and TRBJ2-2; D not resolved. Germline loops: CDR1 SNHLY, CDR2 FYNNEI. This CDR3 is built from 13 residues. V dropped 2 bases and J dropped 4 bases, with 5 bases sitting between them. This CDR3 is CASSERITGELFF. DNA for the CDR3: TGTGCCAGCAGTGAAAGGATCACCGGGGAGCTGTTTTTT.